The 9 T cell receptor beta chains listed next were all sequenced from one sample in a study of breast tumors, draining lymph nodes, adjacent tissues. TCRdb re-analysed the multiplex PCR reads in MiXCR, keeping a single row per CDR3 protein. The sample yields 200,000 to 250,000 distinct CDR3 sequences, about 30% seen once. Axillary draining lymph nodes of breast cancer patients supplied the node samples. Input material: axillary lymph node tissue. Receptors originate from a female donor with breast cancer. Some clones in this sample may be carry-over from other donors' samples.

The CDR3 nucleotides read TGTGCCAGCAGACGGACTAGCGGCAAGAAGGGGACCCAGTACTTC. This gives the protein CASRRTSGKKGTQYF. This sequence joins TRBV6-5 and TRBJ2-5; 10 bases match TRBD2. This CDR3 region has 15 residues. Germline CDR1 and CDR2: MNHEY and SVGAGI. V was pared by 6 bases and J by 7 bases, with 11 bases of the junction left unmatched.

This chain uses TRBV2 with TRBJ2-2; D is possibly TRBD2 (6 bases). This CDR3 has 13 residues. The germline V gene encodes CDR1 SNHLY and CDR2 FYNNEI. Trimming stripped 3 bases from V and 8 bases from J, with 10 bases between. The CDR3 here is CASSDSGTGELFF. The CDR3 nucleotides read TGTGCCAGCAGTGACTCGGGGACTGGGGAGCTGTTTTTT.

As to this clonotype: Because the CDR3 is missing its conserved closing phenylalanine or tryptophan, this is likely a read error. No DNA is shown, since the ends of the CDR3 on it are uncertain; the CDR3 is the one TCRdb lists. The CDR3 region is CASSLESGIG. The V and J genes are TRBV5-1 and TRBJ2-1; the DNA was not used to check the table's D call, TRBD1. Germline values: CDR1 SGHRS, CDR2 YFSETQ. Ends included, the CDR3 has 10 residues.

Comment on this clonotype: This could be a read error, since a much larger clone is one nucleotide away. The genes are TRBV20-1 and TRBJ2-2, with 9 bases matching TRBD2. The CDR3 extends over 15 amino acids. Unmatched junction bases numbered 4, after V lost 2 bases and J lost 3 bases. Per the germline V gene, CDR1 is DFQATT and CDR2 is SNEGSKA (reference sequence). The CDR3 nucleotides are TGCAGTGCTAGACCTAGCGGGGCGGACACCGGGGAGCTGTTTTTT. Translated, it gives CSARPSGADTGELFF.

In this sample, this clonotype turned up a few times. V gene TRBV7-9 combines with J gene TRBJ2-1, with D perhaps matching TRBD2 (6 bases). The CDR3 covers 18 residues. V was clipped by 1 base and J by 6 bases, with 22 bases between them. Germline V lookup: CDR1 SEHNR, CDR2 FQNEAQ (reference sequence). The CDR3 loop reads CASSLVPLAAGSSNEQFF. The CDR3 nucleotides read TGTGCCAGCAGCTTAGTTCCCCTTGCAGCGGGCAGCTCCAATGAGCAGTTCTTC. Using reference TRBV7-9 and TRBJ2-1 for the parts outside the CDR3, the full variable domain is DTGVSQNPRHKITKRGQNVTFRCDPISEHNRLYWYRQTLGQGPEFLTYFQNEAQLEKSRLLSDRFSAERPKGSFSTLEIQRTEQGDSAMYLCASSLVPLAAGSSNEQFFGPGTRLTVL.

This clonotype was observed at least ten times. CDR3 bases: TGTGCCAGCAGTGTCTACAGTGATAGCTCCTACGAGCAGTACTTC. Protein sequence: CASSVYSDSSYEQYF. The rearrangement joins TRBV6-1 to TRBJ2-7; D ambiguous. This CDR3 has 15 amino acids. Trimming shortened V by 4 bases and J by 0 bases, and 13 bases separated the two germline ends. Germline CDR1 and CDR2: MNHNS and SASEGT.

The chain employs TRBV4-1 and TRBJ2-7, with D possibly being TRBD1 (6 bases). The CDR3 is 16 amino acids. Per germline, CDR1 MGHRA and CDR2 YSYEKL. The V end was cut by 0 bases, the J end by 7 bases, with 19 bases between. CDR3 nucleotides: TGCGCCAGCAGCCAAGATCGGACCAGGGGCCCCAGGGAGCAGTACTTC. This translates into CASSQDRTRGPREQYF.

This clonotype came up many times. The chain uses TRBV18 and TRBJ2-1; a possible D gene is TRBD2 (6 bases). V dropped 5 bases and J dropped 0 bases, with 14 bases sitting between them. CDR3 length equals 16 residues. Per the germline V gene, CDR1 is KGHSH and CDR2 is LQKENI. The CDR3 is CASSSGTGSSYNEQFF. The CDR3 DNA reads TGTGCCAGCTCATCTGGGACTGGTAGCTCCTACAATGAGCAGTTCTTC.

This clonotype was detected ten times or more. J is TRBJ2-3 and V is TRBV6-2 or TRBV6-3; D ambiguous. V was cut by 0 bases and J by 4 bases, with 11 bases left in between. Looked up from germline, CDR1 is MNHEY and CDR2 is SVGEGT. The CDR3 extends over 15 amino acids. CDR3 loop: CASSYSFSSADTQYF. The CDR3 DNA follows: TGTGCCAGCAGTTACTCGTTTAGCAGCGCAGATACGCAGTATTTT.